Shown below are 22 T cell receptor beta chains from a single sample sequenced in a study of OX40 agonist ivuxolimab in advanced cancers. Sequencing used immunoSEQ multiplex PCR; TCRdb keeps in-frame clones, though not all of them. The profile shows tens of thousands of clones, approximately 87% of them singletons. The input for sequencing was CD4+ or CD8+ T cells sorted from blood, taken in a trial of the OX40 agonist ivuxolimab. The receptor source for this set is an adult with an advanced solid tumor such as melanoma, head and neck, liver or kidney cancer.

This rearrangement joins TRBV9 to TRBJ1-1; D perhaps matches TRBD1 (6 bases). Germline assignment: CDR1 SGDLS and CDR2 YYNGEE. The CDR3 runs to 13 residues. V lost 4 bases, J lost 6 bases, and 13 bases lay in between. The CDR3 DNA reads as TGTGCCAGCAGCAAAACAGGGACTTCTGAAGCTTTCTTT. Translation: CASSKTGTSEAFF.

This clone was observed once. The chain carries TRBV25-1 and TRBJ1-2; D uncertain. The CDR3 runs 14 residues. Germline CDR1 reads MGHDK; CDR2 reads SYGVNS. The germline V and J ends were trimmed by 0 bases and 4 bases, with 9 bases remaining between them. The CDR3 bases are TGTGCCAGCAGTGAATATGCCGGGAGCTATGGCTACACCTTC. Translating gives CASSEYAGSYGYTF.

The genes are TRBV2 and TRBJ2-6; D remains ambiguous. The CDR3 totals 14 residues. Trimming took 7 bases from V and 0 from J, leaving 7 bases between them. In germline, CDR1 is SNHLY, CDR2 FYNNEI. CDR3: CASTVYSGANVLTF. For the CDR3, the DNA is TGTGCCAGCACGGTTTACTCTGGGGCCAACGTCCTGACTTTC.

This clone turned up a few times. This chain connects TRBV4-1 to TRBJ1-2, with D possibly being TRBD1 (5 bases). Germline loops: CDR1 MGHRA, CDR2 YSYEKL. V was trimmed by 1 base and J by 5 bases, leaving 17 bases between them. This CDR3 has 16 residues. The CDR3 sequence: CASSQAGSRVIYGYTF. The CDR3, as DNA: TGCGCCAGCAGCCAAGCAGGGAGTCGAGTGATTTATGGCTACACCTTC.

The chain links TRBV19 to TRBJ1-1; D perhaps matches TRBD1 (5 bases). Germline V gene lookup returns CDR1 LNHDA and CDR2 SQIVND (reference sequence). The CDR3 runs 15 residues. V was pared by 4 bases and J by 1 base, with 13 bases between. This chain's CDR3 is CASSTLRVPNTEAFF. The CDR3 DNA sequence: TGTGCCAGTAGTACCCTCAGGGTGCCGAACACTGAAGCTTTCTTT. The complete variable domain, with remaining parts taken from reference TRBV19 and TRBJ1-1, reads DGGITQSPKYLFRKEGQNVTLSCEQNLNHDAMYWYRQDPGQGLRLIYYSQIVNDFQKGDIAEGYSVSREKKESFPLTVTSAQKNPTAFYLCASSTLRVPNTEAFFGQGTRLTVV.

This chain joins TRBV30 and TRBJ2-1, with D possibly TRBD2 on 5 matching bases. Trimming pared 0 bases from V and 0 bases from J, leaving 12 bases between. The CDR3 is 16 residues long. Per germline, CDR1 GTSNPN and CDR2 SVGIG (reference sequence). The CDR3 DNA follows: TGTGCCTGGAGTGTACTCGGGGAATACTCCTACAATGAGCAGTTCTTC. Translated: CAWSVLGEYSYNEQFF.

The chain couples TRBV29-1 to TRBJ1-5; 8 nucleotides agree with TRBD1. Germline CDR1 SQVTM, CDR2 ANQGSEA. After removal of 5 bases from V and 7 bases from J, the junction contained 10 bases not matched to a gene. The length of the CDR3 is 14 residues. DNA for the CDR3: TGCAGCGTTTCGGACAGGGAGGGGAGACAGCCCCAGCATTTT. Amino acids: CSVSDREGRQPQHF.

The chain joins TRBV6-5 to TRBJ2-3; D not resolved. CDR1 MNHEY and CDR2 SVGAGI come from the germline V gene. Trimming pared 6 bases from V and 5 bases from J, leaving 9 bases between. This CDR3 is 12 amino acids long. The CDR3 sequence: CASRASQDTQYF. In DNA, the CDR3 is TGTGCCAGCAGGGCCAGCCAAGATACGCAGTATTTT.

This clone was counted only a few times. The chain links TRBV5-4 to TRBJ2-7; tentative D call: TRBD2 (7 bases). V dropped 4 bases and J dropped 4 bases, with 21 bases sitting between them. The CDR3 runs 16 residues. CDR1 is SGHNT, CDR2 YYREEE, per germline (reference sequence). The CDR3 region is CASSPPPGRGAYEQYF. DNA for the CDR3: TGTGCCAGCAGCCCCCCCCCTGGACGGGGGGCTTACGAGCAGTACTTC.

The CDR3 is CASSRQTSTGLNTEAFF. CDR3 coding DNA: TGTGCCAGCAGCCGTCAAACAAGTACCGGGTTGAACACTGAAGCTTTCTTT. The V and J genes are TRBV7-8 and TRBJ1-1; the D is unclear. This CDR3 comprises 17 residues. With 5 bases removed from V and 0 bases from J, the gap between germline ends came to 19 bases. The germline CDR1 and CDR2 sequences are SGHVS and FQNEAQ.

V usage is TRBV11-2 and J usage is TRBJ1-4, with TRBD1 as a possible D gene (6 bases). The CDR3 runs 12 residues. Trimming shortened V by 3 bases and J by 10 bases, and 9 bases separated the two germline ends. The germline gives CDR1 SGHAT, CDR2 FQNNGV. The CDR3 region has the DNA TGTGCCAGCAGCTTTCAGGGGTCAAAACTGTTTTTT. Protein: CASSFQGSKLFF.

V usage is TRBV6-5 and J usage is TRBJ2-3; TRBD2 matches at 8 bases. The germline gives CDR1 MNHEY, CDR2 SVGAGI. V shed 5 bases and J 4 bases; nucleotides not matched to a gene: 5. The CDR3 has 14 residues. For the CDR3, the DNA is TGTGCCAGCAGTGCCGGGACTAGGGCAGATACGCAGTATTTT. Protein sequence: CASSAGTRADTQYF.

A single count supports this clone. The chain couples TRBV10-2 to TRBJ2-3; 9 bases match TRBD2. The CDR3 is 16 amino acids. CDR1 is WSHSY and CDR2 is SAAADI in the germline V gene. Losses at the gene ends were 4 bases for V and 2 bases for J; bases not matched to a gene: 7. The CDR3 DNA is TGCGCCAGCAGTGTGGGTAGCGGGGGCCTCACAGATACGCAGTATTTT. This sequence encodes CASSVGSGGLTDTQYF.

CDR3 sequence: CASSPGPGDRRFPGAKNIQYF. The CDR3 region has the DNA TGTGCCAGCTCACCGGGCCCAGGGGACAGGAGATTCCCAGGAGCCAAAAACATTCAGTACTTC. The chain has TRBV18 and TRBJ2-4, with 8 bases identical to TRBD1. This CDR3 spans 21 amino acids. J lost 0 bases, V lost 3 bases, and 19 bases had no gene match. Looked up from germline, CDR1 is KGHSH and CDR2 is LQKENI.

The rearrangement uses TRBV10-3 and TRBJ2-3; TRBD1 matches at 9 bases. Trimming at V came to 7 bases and at J to 7 bases, leaving 12 bases not matched to a gene. This CDR3 spans 15 amino acids. The germline V gene has CDR1 ENHRY and CDR2 SYGVKD. CDR3 loop: CAITPGQGFQNTQYF. The DNA of the CDR3 is TGTGCCATCACGCCGGGACAGGGTTTTCAGAATACGCAGTATTTT.

The DNA of the CDR3 is TGTGCCAGTAGTATTACATTTAGCGGGGGCGCGGGGGAGACCCAGTACTTC. Translated: CASSITFSGGAGETQYF. The chain employs TRBV19 and TRBJ2-5; 9 nucleotides match TRBD2. There are 17 residues in the CDR3. After removal of 3 bases from V and 5 bases from J, the junction contained 13 bases not matched to a gene. Germline-derived CDR1 and CDR2 are LNHDA and SQIVND (reference sequence).

The chain combines TRBV19 with TRBJ2-6, with 8 nucleotides matching TRBD1. The CDR3 contains 17 residues. The J segment lost 4 bases and the V segment lost 3 bases, leaving 8 bases of the junction unmatched. The V gene's germline CDR1 is LNHDA and CDR2 SQIVND (reference sequence). The CDR3 bases are TGTGCCAGTAGTATCGCCGCAGGGGGCGGCGGGGCCAACGTCCTGACTTTC. Its protein is CASSIAAGGGGANVLTF.

The V call is TRBV5-6, the J call TRBJ2-5; the D is unclear. CDR3 length equals 14 residues. Trimming left V 2 bases short and J 0 bases short, with 8 bases between. Germline V gives CDR1 SGHDT, CDR2 YYEEEE. CDR3 region: CASSLITNQETQYF. The CDR3, as DNA: TGTGCCAGCAGCTTAATTACAAACCAAGAGACCCAGTACTTC.

The chain links TRBV6-5 to TRBJ2-5, with D perhaps matching TRBD2 (6 bases). Trimming shortened V by 2 bases and J by 1 base, and 8 bases separated the two germline ends. The CDR3 is 14 residues long. Germline loops: CDR1 MNHEY, CDR2 SVGAGI. CDR3 loop: CASSYGGFQETQYF. The CDR3 DNA sequence: TGTGCCAGCAGTTACGGGGGGTTCCAAGAGACCCAGTACTTC.

This chain links TRBV29-1 with TRBJ2-1; 8 positions agree with TRBD2. Germline assignment: CDR1 SQVTM and CDR2 ANQGSEA. V lost 5 bases and J lost 4; bases outside the gene matches: 10. The length of the CDR3 is 15 residues. The CDR3 DNA sequence: TGCAGCGTTTTATCGGTGAGCGGGGGATACAATGAGCAGTTCTTC. As protein: CSVLSVSGGYNEQFF.

The chain carries TRBV7-2 and TRBJ2-7; D is perhaps TRBD1 or TRBD2 (6 bases each). CDR3 length: 13 amino acids. From germline, CDR1 is SGHTA and CDR2 FQGNSA. V was cut by 1 base and J by 6 bases, with 10 bases left in between. CDR3 sequence reads: CASSLVGGREQYF. In DNA form, the CDR3 reads TGTGCCAGCAGCTTAGTGGGGGGCCGCGAGCAGTACTTC.

The genes are TRBV7-9 and TRBJ2-7; D unclear. The CDR3 runs 12 residues. Trimming took off 5 bases at V and 0 bases at J, with 5 bases between the two ends. The germline CDR1 and CDR2 sequences are SEHNR and FQNEAQ (reference sequence). The CDR3 bases are TGTGCCAGCAGCCAAATCTCCTACGAGCAGTACTTC. Protein: CASSQISYEQYF.